The 31 T cell receptor beta chains below were found in one sample sequenced in a study of CD8 T cells in ankylosing spondylitis. TCRdb called the 5' RACE reads again in MiXCR, with one record for every CDR3 protein. The sample includes roughly 150,000 distinct CDR3 sequences, 30% to 40% seen only once; the top ten take 4.5% to 6%. The specimen sequenced was synovial fluid, either unsorted or a sorted T cell fraction (not recorded which). The source of these receptors is a male donor with ankylosing spondylitis.

The sample holds many counts of this clonotype. The chain couples TRBV20-1 to TRBJ2-7; possible D gene TRBD2, 5 bases. Looked up from germline, CDR1 is DFQATT and CDR2 is SNEGSKA (reference sequence). This CDR3 contains 15 residues. V was clipped by 5 bases and J by 2 bases, with 19 bases between them. DNA for the CDR3: TGCAGTGCTCCCGCCAAGGCACTACTAGCCTACGAGCAGTACTTC. It is translated as CSAPAKALLAYEQYF.

The chain uses TRBV29-1 and TRBJ1-2, with TRBD1 matching over 11 bases. The CDR3 sequence is 13 residues long. V trimming: 3 bases; J trimming: 8 bases; junction bases outside the gene matches: 5. Per the germline V gene, CDR1 is SQVTM and CDR2 is ANQGSEA. The CDR3 DNA reads as TGCAGCGTTGAGGTTCGGACAGGGGGCGGCTACACCTTC. This gives the protein CSVEVRTGGGYTF.

In this sample, this clonotype turned up once. V gene TRBV28 combines with J gene TRBJ1-2; TRBD1 agrees at 7 bases. The germline gives CDR1 MDHEN, CDR2 SYDVKM. This CDR3 comprises 15 residues. V shed 4 bases and J 0 bases; nucleotides not matched to a gene: 5. The CDR3 protein is CASSSGQNTNYGYTF. CDR3 nucleotide sequence: TGTGCCAGCAGTTCGGGACAGAACACTAACTATGGCTACACCTTC.

This clonotype was observed a handful of times. The chain combines TRBV20-1 with TRBJ2-2; D unclear. V gave up 2 bases and J gave up 1 base, with 5 bases separating them. The CDR3 spans 13 residues. Germline CDR1 and CDR2: DFQATT and SNEGSKA (reference sequence). The CDR3 sequence is CSARYRNTGELFF. Here the CDR3 DNA reads TGCAGTGCTAGATACCGGAACACCGGGGAGCTGTTTTTT.

The V call is TRBV4-2, the J call TRBJ2-6, with D possibly being TRBD1 or TRBD2 (6 bases each). The CDR3 is 20 amino acids. The ends were cut back, 0 bases at V and 1 base at J, with 19 bases in the middle. Germline CDR1 and CDR2: LGHNA and YNFKEQ. This CDR3 reads CASSQDRMRGRGSGANVLTF. The CDR3 DNA follows: TGTGCCAGCAGCCAAGATCGGATGCGGGGCAGGGGTTCTGGGGCCAACGTCCTGACTTTC.

This clonotype was detected ten times or more. The rearrangement links TRBV5-1 to TRBJ1-1, with D perhaps TRBD1 (6 bases). Germline V gives CDR1 SGHRS, CDR2 YFSETQ. There are 14 residues in the CDR3. The V and J ends lost 4 bases and 0 bases respectively, with 10 bases between them. CDR3 loop: CASSPGDLNTEAFF. The CDR3 DNA follows: TGCGCCAGCAGCCCAGGGGACCTGAACACTGAAGCTTTCTTT. Complete variable domain (other parts from reference TRBV5-1 and TRBJ1-1): KAGVTQTPRYLIKTRGQQVTLSCSPISGHRSVSWYQQTPGQGLQFLFEYFSETQRNKGNFPGRFSGRQFSNSRSEMNVSTLELGDSALYLCASSPGDLNTEAFFGQGTRLTVV.

This clonotype occurred a few times. V gene TRBV24-1 combines with J gene TRBJ2-1; 12 nucleotides match TRBD2. V shed 3 bases and J 0 bases; nucleotides not matched to a gene: 11. CDR3 length: 20 amino acids. The germline CDR1 and CDR2 sequences are KGHDR and SFDVKD. CDR3 DNA sequence: TGTGCCACCAGTGATGCAGGGACTAGCGGGCCTACCCGCTCCTACAATGAGCAGTTCTTC. It codes for CATSDAGTSGPTRSYNEQFF.

The chain is built from TRBV5-4 and TRBJ2-5, with 9 bases matching TRBD2. The V and J ends lost 0 bases and 5 bases, in that order; junction bases with no gene match: 8. In germline, CDR1 is SGHNT, CDR2 YYREEE (reference sequence). This CDR3 has 16 residues. CDR3 DNA: TGTGCCAGCAGCTTGGCTAGCGGGACCGGGGGGGAGACCCAGTACTTC. Protein: CASSLASGTGGETQYF.

This clonotype was seen a handful of times. The V and J genes are TRBV20-1 and TRBJ1-6; the D is unclear. Germline CDR1 is DFQATT and CDR2 is SNEGSKA (reference sequence). The V end was cut by 1 base, the J end by 6 bases, with 7 bases between. The CDR3 has 13 amino acids. The CDR3 DNA follows: TGCAGTGCTAGAGCGGGGAGTAATTCACCCCTCCACTTT. It specifies CSARAGSNSPLHF.

The chain employs TRBV7-9 and TRBJ1-2; D is perhaps TRBD1 (5 bases). Germline values: CDR1 SEHNR, CDR2 FQNEAQ (reference sequence). V dropped 3 bases and J dropped 6 bases, with 11 bases sitting between them. The CDR3 contains 13 residues. The CDR3, as DNA: TGTGCCAGCAGCTTTGGGGCAGGGAATGGCTACACCTTC. Amino acids: CASSFGAGNGYTF. Complete variable domain (other parts from reference TRBV7-9 and TRBJ1-2): DTGVSQNPRHKITKRGQNVTFRCDPISEHNRLYWYRQTLGQGPEFLTYFQNEAQLEKSRLLSDRFSAERPKGSFSTLEIQRTEQGDSAMYLCASSFGAGNGYTFGSGTRLTVV.

Many counts were recorded for this clonotype. The V call is TRBV21-1, the J call TRBJ2-5; the table calls TRBD2, which could not be checked here. TRBV21-1 is a pseudogene segment. This CDR3 has 16 residues. CDR3 in amino acids: CASSKRPSGNVETQYF. The DNA for the CDR3 is TGTGCCAGCAGCAAAAGGCCTAGCGGGAATGTGGAGACCCAGTACTTC.

This clonotype was counted only a few times. The rearrangement links TRBV12-3 or TRBV12-4 to TRBJ2-7; 8 nucleotides line up with TRBD2. This CDR3 has 15 amino acids. Unmatched junction bases numbered 6, after V lost 4 bases and J lost 1 base. The CDR3 nucleotides read TGTGCCAGCAGTTATTACTCGGGAGGGTCCTACGAGCAGTACTTC. It translates to CASSYYSGGSYEQYF.

This clonotype has at least ten counts. This chain uses TRBV5-1 with TRBJ2-2; 8 bases line up with TRBD2. Looked up from germline, CDR1 is SGHRS and CDR2 is YFSETQ. The V gene end was trimmed by 3 bases and the J gene end by 3 bases; junction bases not matched to a gene: 1. The CDR3 length is 14 residues. In nucleotides, the CDR3 is TGCGCCAGCAGCTCCGGGGGGGACACCGGGGAGCTGTTTTTT. Its protein product is CASSSGGDTGELFF.

This clonotype has ten or more counts. J is TRBJ2-7 and V is TRBV9, with D tentatively TRBD2 (5 bases). The CDR3 length is 14 residues. The germline V and J ends were trimmed by 0 bases and 6 bases, with 13 bases remaining between them. Germline values: CDR1 SGDLS, CDR2 YYNGEE. The CDR3 region has the DNA TGTGCCAGCAGCGTAGGGACTGGATTCGGCGAGCAGTACTTC. It encodes CASSVGTGFGEQYF.

This rearrangement joins TRBV30 to TRBJ2-5, with D perhaps matching TRBD1 (6 bases). Trimming took 1 base from V and 1 from J, leaving 7 bases between them. The CDR3 covers 13 residues. Germline CDR1 reads GTSNPN; CDR2 reads SVGIG (reference sequence). This CDR3 is CAWSGGRQETQYF. DNA for the CDR3: TGTGCCTGGAGTGGGGGGCGCCAAGAGACCCAGTACTTC. Full variable domain (missing parts from reference TRBV30 and TRBJ2-5): SQTIHQWPATLVQPVGSPLSLECTVEGTSNPNLYWYRQAAGRGLQLLFYSVGIGQISSEVPQNLSASRPQDRQFILSSKKLLLSDSGFYLCAWSGGRQETQYFGPGTRLLVL.

This clonotype was counted at least ten times. The chain uses TRBV7-2 and TRBJ2-4, with 8 nucleotides matching TRBD1. This CDR3 contains 16 residues. Germline V lookup: CDR1 SGHTA, CDR2 FQGNSA. The V gene end was trimmed by 5 bases and the J gene end by 0 bases; junction bases not matched to a gene: 6. The DNA for the CDR3 is TGTGCCAGCAGCCGTCAGGGGGCGATAGCCAAAAACATTCAGTACTTC. Its protein product is CASSRQGAIAKNIQYF.

The chain combines TRBV9 with TRBJ2-3; D is perhaps TRBD2 (5 bases). The CDR3 loop spans 15 amino acids. Deletions cut 4 bases from V and 3 bases from J, with 15 bases between. Germline CDR1 and CDR2: SGDLS and YYNGEE. This CDR3 reads CASSPRTRGTDTQYF. The CDR3 nucleotides read TGTGCCAGCAGCCCCCGGACCCGAGGGACAGATACGCAGTATTTT.

This clonotype was detected only a few times. The genes are TRBV2 and TRBJ2-4, with a weak D call TRBD2 (6 bases). CDR1 and CDR2 (germline): SNHLY, FYNNEI. The V end lost 7 bases, the J end lost 9 bases, and 16 bases lay between the germline ends. The length of the CDR3 is 13 residues. The CDR3 sequence is CASMEGGVGIQYF. CDR3 nucleotides: TGTGCCAGCATGGAAGGAGGGGTGGGCATTCAGTACTTC. The full variable domain, its missing parts supplied by reference TRBV2 and TRBJ2-4, is EPEVTQTPSHQVTQMGQEVILRCVPISNHLYFYWYRQILGQKVEFLVSFYNNEISEKSEIFDDQFSVERPDGSNFTLKIRSTKLEDSAMYFCASMEGGVGIQYFGAGTRLSVL.

This clonotype was seen more than once but under ten times. This rearrangement joins TRBV2 to TRBJ2-1; D is unclear. V lost 4 bases and J lost 10, with 11 bases in between. CDR1 is SNHLY and CDR2 is FYNNEI in the germline V gene. This CDR3 spans 12 amino acids. CDR3: CASSAVAREQFF. The CDR3 nucleotides read TGTGCCAGCAGTGCAGTAGCACGCGAGCAGTTCTTC.

This clonotype has a handful of counts. This chain connects TRBV5-1 to TRBJ2-5; D is undetermined. CDR1 and CDR2 from the germline V gene are SGHRS and YFSETQ. CDR3 length equals 12 residues. Trimming left V 1 base short and J 3 bases short, with 4 bases between. Here the CDR3 DNA reads TGCGCCAGCAGCTTGAAGGAAGAGACCCAGTACTTC. Encoded protein: CASSLKEETQYF.

The chain links TRBV20-1 to TRBJ1-1, with D perhaps matching TRBD1 (5 bases). V was cut by 0 bases and J by 6 bases, with 14 bases left in between. The CDR3 spans 14 residues. CDR1 is DFQATT and CDR2 is SNEGSKA in the germline V gene (reference sequence). The CDR3 DNA reads as TGCAGTGCTAGAGATCTGGGGGTTATCGCTGAAGCTTTCTTT. Protein: CSARDLGVIAEAFF.

The rearrangement joins TRBV5-1 to TRBJ1-2, with 7 bases lining up with TRBD1. Trimming cost V 4 bases and J 6 bases; bases outside gene matches: 12. The V gene's germline CDR1 is SGHRS and CDR2 YFSETQ. CDR3 length: 15 residues. The CDR3 DNA is TGCGCCAGCAGCCGGCGTCCAGGGGGAGATGATGGCTACACCTTC. The encoded protein is CASSRRPGGDDGYTF. The full variable domain, in which reference TRBV5-1 and TRBJ1-2 provide the parts outside the CDR3, is KAGVTQTPRYLIKTRGQQVTLSCSPISGHRSVSWYQQTPGQGLQFLFEYFSETQRNKGNFPGRFSGRQFSNSRSEMNVSTLELGDSALYLCASSRRPGGDDGYTFGSGTRLTVV.

The rearrangement uses TRBV5-1 and TRBJ2-1, with 8 bases aligning to TRBD2. The CDR3 consists of 14 residues. V shed 6 bases and J 5 bases; nucleotides not matched to a gene: 7. From germline, CDR1 is SGHRS and CDR2 YFSETQ. The CDR3 protein is CASTGTRVNNEQFF. CDR3 coding DNA: TGCGCCAGCACGGGGACTAGGGTCAACAATGAGCAGTTCTTC.

This chain links TRBV6-5 with TRBJ2-1, with D maybe TRBD1 (5 bases). CDR3 length: 15 amino acids. V was cut by 2 bases and J by 7 bases, with 15 bases left in between. Germline V gene sequence: CDR1 MNHEY, CDR2 SVGAGI. CDR3 in DNA: TGTGCCAGCAGTTACCAGGGTCAGGGTACGAATGAGCAGTTCTTC. Its protein product is CASSYQGQGTNEQFF.

This clonotype has a count of ten or more. V and J are TRBV6-5 and TRBJ2-3; 11 bases are shared with TRBD2. V gave up 5 bases and J gave up 4 bases; unmatched junction bases: 5. CDR1 and CDR2 from the germline V gene are MNHEY and SVGAGI. The CDR3 length is 15 residues. As DNA, the CDR3 is TGTGCCAGCAGTAAACTAGCGGGAGCGGCAGATACGCAGTATTTT. The encoded protein is CASSKLAGAADTQYF.

This clonotype was found a few times. The chain is built from TRBV19 and TRBJ2-2, with D uncertain. CDR1 is LNHDA and CDR2 is SQIVND in the germline V gene (reference sequence). The length of the CDR3 is 17 residues. Deletions cut 3 bases from V and 0 bases from J, with 14 bases between. DNA for the CDR3: TGTGCCAGTAGTATTCAGTATAGGGCTGCGAACACCGGGGAGCTGTTTTTT. Translation: CASSIQYRAANTGELFF.

The chain uses TRBV28 and TRBJ1-6, with D maybe TRBD1 (5 bases). Trimming stripped 4 bases from V and 7 bases from J, with 14 bases between. Germline V CDR1 and CDR2: MDHEN, SYDVKM. The CDR3 has 15 residues. The CDR3 loop reads CASSSPVGRNSPLHF. The CDR3 nucleotides are TGTGCCAGCAGTTCCCCGGTGGGGCGAAATTCACCCCTCCACTTT.

This clonotype was seen at least ten times. The chain is built from TRBV5-6 and TRBJ2-5; TRBD2 agrees at 12 bases. The CDR3 extends over 16 amino acids. Germline CDR1 is SGHDT and CDR2 is YYEEEE. Germline trimming cut 7 bases from V and 0 bases from J; bases unmatched to any gene: 7. CDR3 bases: TGTGCCAGCTCCGGGAGGACTAGCGGGGACCAAGAGACCCAGTACTTC. The encoded protein is CASSGRTSGDQETQYF.

This clonotype was counted between two and nine times. This sequence joins TRBV7-7 and TRBJ2-7, with a weak D call TRBD2 (5 bases). The CDR3 runs to 13 residues. V was pared by 5 bases and J by 3 bases, with 11 bases between. The germline V gene has CDR1 SSHAT and CDR2 FNYEAQ (reference sequence). The CDR3 loop is CASSVGLNYEQYF. Here the CDR3 DNA reads TGTGCCAGCAGCGTCGGACTGAACTACGAGCAGTACTTC.

This chain uses TRBV4-2 with TRBJ1-5; D possibly corresponds to TRBD1 (5 bases). Trimming took off 0 bases at V and 5 bases at J, with 17 bases between the two ends. The CDR3 length is 17 residues. Germline CDR1 is LGHNA and CDR2 is YNFKEQ. CDR3 DNA: TGTGCCAGCAGCCAAGATCTTCGGGGCCTCGGGGATCAGCCCCAGCATTTT. Protein sequence: CASSQDLRGLGDQPQHF.

The chain recombines TRBV21-1 with TRBJ1-5. TRBV21-1 is recorded as a pseudogene. The CDR3 covers 12 residues. CDR3 residues: CASGSWGQPQHF. The CDR3 DNA follows: TGTGCCAGCGGAAGTTGGGGACAGCCCCAGCATTTT.